The TCR beta chain described here comes from a study of identical twins. One entry per CDR3 protein results from TCRdb running MiXCR on the 5' RACE reads. The profile covers 700,000 or so distinct CDR3 sequences, with 21% appearing a single time and approximately 4.5% taken by the ten largest. This sample also belongs to another study, concerning T cells expressing NK-cell markers. That source adds: Sequenced donors, eight in total, included seven who were HCMV-seropositive and one who was seronegative. Only alpha-beta TCR T cells were sorted in several experiments, using an anti-gamma-delta TCR antibody. Also leading the CD3+CD56-NKG2C+ fraction in a few donors were these clonotypes. Whether expanded NKG2C+ T cell clones were HCMV-specific remained unclear.

Sample: PBMCs. The clonotype was recovered from a woman aged 18-30 years in good health.

CDR3 region: CASSSGTQRNTGELFF. The CDR3 bases are TGTGCCAGCAGCTCCGGGACACAGCGGAACACCGGGGAGCTGTTTTTT. The chain combines TRBV5-4 with TRBJ2-2; maybe TRBD1 (6 bases). The ends were cut back, 3 bases at V and 1 base at J, with 13 bases in the middle. There are 16 residues in the CDR3. Germline V gene data show CDR1 as SGHNT and CDR2 as YYREEE (reference sequence).